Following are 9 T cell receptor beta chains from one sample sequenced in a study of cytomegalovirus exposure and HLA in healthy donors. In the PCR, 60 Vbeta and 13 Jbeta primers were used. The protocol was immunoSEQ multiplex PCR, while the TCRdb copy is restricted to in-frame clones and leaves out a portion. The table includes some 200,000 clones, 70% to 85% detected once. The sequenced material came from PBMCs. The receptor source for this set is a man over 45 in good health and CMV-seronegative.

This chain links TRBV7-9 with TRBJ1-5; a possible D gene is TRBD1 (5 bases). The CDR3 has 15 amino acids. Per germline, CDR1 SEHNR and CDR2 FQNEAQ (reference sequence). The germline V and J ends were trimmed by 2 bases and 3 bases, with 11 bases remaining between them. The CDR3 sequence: CASSLNGAANQPQHF. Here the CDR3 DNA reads TGTGCCAGCAGCTTAAATGGGGCGGCCAATCAGCCCCAGCATTTT.

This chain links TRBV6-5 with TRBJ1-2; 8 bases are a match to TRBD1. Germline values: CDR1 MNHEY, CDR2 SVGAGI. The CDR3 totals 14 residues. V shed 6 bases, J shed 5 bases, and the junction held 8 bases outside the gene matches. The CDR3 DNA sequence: TGTGCCAGCAGGCCCGGAGGGACAGGATATGGCTACACCTTC. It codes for CASRPGGTGYGYTF.

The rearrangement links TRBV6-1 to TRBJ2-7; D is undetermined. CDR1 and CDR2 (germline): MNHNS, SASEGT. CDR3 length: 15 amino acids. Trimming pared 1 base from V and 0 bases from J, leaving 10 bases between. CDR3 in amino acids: CASSEDPGSSYEQYF. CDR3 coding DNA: TGTGCCAGCAGTGAAGATCCGGGTAGCTCCTACGAGCAGTACTTC.

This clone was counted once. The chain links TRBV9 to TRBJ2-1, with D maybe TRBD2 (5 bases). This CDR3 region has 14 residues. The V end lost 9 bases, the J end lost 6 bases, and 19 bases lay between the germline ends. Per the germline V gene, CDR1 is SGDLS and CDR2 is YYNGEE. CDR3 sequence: CATGVGGSGNEQFF. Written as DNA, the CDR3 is TGTGCCACCGGGGTAGGTGGGTCGGGCAATGAGCAGTTCTTC.

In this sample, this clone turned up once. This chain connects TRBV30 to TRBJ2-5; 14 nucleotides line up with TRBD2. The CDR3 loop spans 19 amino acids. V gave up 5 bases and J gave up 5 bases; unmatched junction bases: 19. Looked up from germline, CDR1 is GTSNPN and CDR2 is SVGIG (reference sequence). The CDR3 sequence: CAWSGTVWTSGRPRETQYF. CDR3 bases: TGTGCCTGGTCCGGGACAGTGTGGACTAGCGGGAGGCCGCGGGAGACCCAGTACTTC.

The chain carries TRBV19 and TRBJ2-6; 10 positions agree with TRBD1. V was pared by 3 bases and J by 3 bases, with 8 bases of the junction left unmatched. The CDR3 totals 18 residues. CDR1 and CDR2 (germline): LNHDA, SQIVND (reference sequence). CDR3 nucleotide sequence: TGTGCCAGTAGTATCCGAAGACAGGGGGCGGATGGGGCCAACGTCCTGACTTTC. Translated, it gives CASSIRRQGADGANVLTF.

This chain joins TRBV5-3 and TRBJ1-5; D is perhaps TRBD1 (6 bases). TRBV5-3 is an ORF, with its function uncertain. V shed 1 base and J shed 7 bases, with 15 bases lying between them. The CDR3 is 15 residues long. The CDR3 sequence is CARSLTGTMEQPQHF. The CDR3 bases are TGTGCCAGAAGCTTGACCGGGACAATGGAACAGCCCCAGCATTTT.

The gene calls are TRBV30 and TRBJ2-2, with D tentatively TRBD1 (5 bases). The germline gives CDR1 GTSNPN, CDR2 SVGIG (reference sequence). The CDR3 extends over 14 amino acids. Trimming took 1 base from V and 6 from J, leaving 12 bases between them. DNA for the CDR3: TGTGCCTGGAGTGCAAACCTCAGGGCCGGGGAGCTGTTTTTT. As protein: CAWSANLRAGELFF.

DNA for the CDR3: TGTGCCAGCAGTGAGGGACAGGGGGTTGGCGAGCAGTACTTC. Protein: CASSEGQGVGEQYF. The rearrangement links TRBV27 to TRBJ2-7, with TRBD1 matching 11 bases. J lost 6 bases, V lost 5 bases, and 6 bases had no gene match. Per the germline V gene, CDR1 is MNHEY and CDR2 is SMNVEV (reference sequence). The CDR3 covers 14 residues.